These 11 T cell receptor beta chains were all obtained from the same sample, sequenced in a study of lymphopenia after photon versus proton radiotherapy. Data came from immunoSEQ multiplex PCR; TCRdb stores just in-frame clones and leaves some out. The sample lists about 30,000 clones, approximately 95% occurring once. Sequences were derived from peripheral blood, sampled from a patient treated with photon-based radiotherapy. The receptors derive from a woman between 50 and 59 years old with cholangiocarcinoma.

The chain couples TRBV4-3 to TRBJ2-2; D tentatively reads TRBD1 or TRBD2 (5 bases each). The ends were cut back, 0 bases at V and 6 bases at J, with 20 bases in the middle. This CDR3 has 18 amino acids. The germline gives CDR1 LGHNA, CDR2 YSLEER. The CDR3 here is CASSQDWFGTAYPGELFF. The CDR3, as DNA: TGCGCCAGCAGCCAAGATTGGTTCGGGACGGCTTATCCCGGGGAGCTGTTTTTT.

The chain joins TRBV18 to TRBJ1-1; D uncertain. The ends were cut back, 5 bases at V and 6 bases at J, with 13 bases in the middle. The germline V gene encodes CDR1 KGHSH and CDR2 LQKENI. This CDR3 has 13 residues. CDR3 DNA sequence: TGTGCCAGCTCAGACACCCTGAGCGCTGAAGCTTTCTTT. It specifies CASSDTLSAEAFF.

CDR3 protein: CASSEQGGSTDTQYF. CDR3 DNA: TGTGCCAGCAGTGAACAGGGCGGGAGCACAGATACGCAGTATTTT. The V gene is TRBV6-4, the J gene TRBJ2-3; maybe TRBD1 (6 bases). This CDR3 is 15 amino acids long. Trimming cost V 3 bases and J 0 bases, with 10 bases left between them. CDR1 is MRHNA, CDR2 SNTAGT, per germline.

Note on this clone: The germline gene is not matched at one end of the junction; a read error may be the cause. The chain couples TRBV4-1 to TRBJ2-3; 8 nucleotides align to TRBD1. Germline V lookup: CDR1 MGHRA, CDR2 YSYEKL. The CDR3 runs to 17 residues. The CDR3 reads CASSKDPQGGVTDTQYF. The CDR3 DNA reads TGCGCCAGCAGCAAAGACCCACAGGGGGGTGTGACAGATACGCAGTATTTT.

This clone was seen once. V and J are TRBV27 and TRBJ2-2, with D uncertain. V was pared by 6 bases and J by 3 bases, with 11 bases between. Germline V gene data show CDR1 as MNHEY and CDR2 as SMNVEV (reference sequence). CDR3 size: 14 residues. This CDR3 reads CASRWAGDTGELFF. The CDR3 DNA is TGTGCCAGCAGGTGGGCAGGTGACACCGGGGAGCTGTTTTTT.

This chain links TRBV19 with TRBJ2-1; TRBD1 aligns across 8 bases. This CDR3 comprises 14 residues. With V trimmed by 1 base and J by 6 bases, 2 bases remained unmatched. Germline V gene lookup returns CDR1 LNHDA and CDR2 SQIVND (reference sequence). CDR3 loop: CASSIGGQVNEQFF. The CDR3 nucleotides are TGTGCCAGTAGTATAGGGGGACAGGTCAATGAGCAGTTCTTC. The whole variable domain, remainder taken from reference TRBV19 and TRBJ2-1, is DGGITQSPKYLFRKEGQNVTLSCEQNLNHDAMYWYRQDPGQGLRLIYYSQIVNDFQKGDIAEGYSVSREKKESFPLTVTSAQKNPTAFYLCASSIGGQVNEQFFGPGTRLTVL.

V and J are TRBV6-1 and TRBJ2-7; TRBD1 aligns across 8 bases. V trimming: 4 bases; J trimming: 7 bases; junction bases outside the gene matches: 21. There are 18 residues in the CDR3. CDR1 MNHNS and CDR2 SASEGT come from the germline V gene. The CDR3 DNA follows: TGTGCCAGCAGTGCGAACACGGTGGACAGGGCTTGGGGGTATGAGCAGTACTTC. This sequence encodes CASSANTVDRAWGYEQYF.

This clone was seen just once. This rearrangement joins TRBV25-1 to TRBJ2-5; D remains ambiguous. This CDR3 comprises 11 residues. The V end was cut by 1 base, the J end by 6 bases, with 3 bases between. Germline V gene sequence: CDR1 MGHDK, CDR2 SYGVNS. DNA for the CDR3: TGTGCCAGCAGTGAATTGCAGACCCAGTACTTC. Its protein is CASSELQTQYF.

The CDR3 here is CASSFSGARKVIQPQHF. The CDR3 nucleotides are TGTGCCAGCAGTTTTTCCGGGGCGCGGAAAGTAATCCAGCCCCAGCATTTT. This chain uses TRBV28 with TRBJ1-5, with a tentative D call TRBD1 (5 bases). This CDR3 has 17 amino acids. Germline CDR1 is MDHEN and CDR2 is SYDVKM. The V end lost 3 bases, the J end lost 7 bases, and 22 bases lay between the germline ends.

CDR3 in DNA: TGTGCCAGTACTCCGGGACTAAACTATGGCTACACCTTC. This gives the protein CASTPGLNYGYTF. The chain is built from TRBV19 and TRBJ1-2; D is perhaps TRBD1 (5 bases). This CDR3 is built from 13 residues. The germline gives CDR1 LNHDA, CDR2 SQIVND (reference sequence). V lost 7 bases and J 2 bases, leaving 11 bases between the germline ends.

V and J are TRBV2 and TRBJ2-2; D is uncertain. CDR1 is SNHLY and CDR2 is FYNNEI in the germline V gene. The V end was cut by 5 bases, the J end by 3 bases, with 4 bases between. The CDR3 is made up of 12 amino acids. As DNA, the CDR3 is TGTGCCAGCAGTTACCACACCGGGGAGCTGTTTTTT. It translates to CASSYHTGELFF. The full variable domain, with the rest looked up from reference TRBV2 and TRBJ2-2, is EPEVTQTPSHQVTQMGQEVILRCVPISNHLYFYWYRQILGQKVEFLVSFYNNEISEKSEIFDDQFSVERPDGSNFTLKIRSTKLEDSAMYFCASSYHTGELFFGEGSRLTVL.